The T cell receptor beta chain described here comes from a study of CD8 T cells in ankylosing spondylitis. V trimming: 4 bases; J trimming: 4 bases; junction bases outside the gene matches: 2. The CDR3 runs 13 residues. Germline V gives CDR1 ENHRY, CDR2 SYGVKD. The sample holds many counts of this clonotype. Its cognate antigen is unknown. Quantitative 5'-RACE with molecular barcodes was used to make the TCR beta libraries. Using its own MiXCR run on the 5' RACE reads, TCRdb lists one record per CDR3 protein. The sample lists 200,000 to 250,000 distinct CDR3 sequences; around 24% were seen once. Study conclusions and caveats: Clones linked to disease were reported to show significant enrichment in matched ankylosing spondylitis synovial fluid. A motif in TCR beta, a set of roughly eight highly homologous variants, appeared characteristic of ankylosing spondylitis blood.

The specimen sequenced was blood, either unsorted or a sorted T cell fraction (not recorded which). The source is a male donor with ankylosing spondylitis or in good health (not recorded which). The gene calls are TRBV10-3 and TRBJ1-1; the match to TRBD1 covers 8 bases. The CDR3 DNA follows: TGTGCCATCAGTGGGACAGGGACCACTGAAGCTTTCTTT. Its protein is CAISGTGTTEAFF.